The clone carrying this TCR beta chain has a handful of counts. The CDR3 is made up of 15 amino acids. Trimming removed 1 base from V and 6 bases from J, with 16 bases in between. Germline V gene lookup returns CDR1 LGHDT and CDR2 YNNKEL (reference sequence). These data are taken from a study of blood T cell repertoires in COVID-19. The method was immunoSEQ multiplex PCR; TCRdb's version includes in-frame clones alone and lacks a portion of them. The profile shows over 200,000 clones, around 90% of them singletons. Participants reported their clinical history, and cohort assignment relied on those reports.

This receptor was identified in a man aged 25-45 years who had recovered from COVID-19. V usage is TRBV3-1 (or the pseudogene TRBV3-2) and J usage is TRBJ2-7; possibly TRBD2 for D (6 bases). The sample consisted of PBMCs or T cells enriched from blood (not recorded which). The CDR3 DNA reads TGTGCCAGCAGCCAAGGGGATTTCGGGGGTGGCGAGCAGTACTTC. It codes for CASSQGDFGGGEQYF.